The clone carrying this TCR beta chain turned up a few times. Its antigen is currently unknown. The study ran its PCR with 60 Vbeta and 13 Jbeta primers. Repertoires were generated with immunoSEQ multiplex PCR, while TCRdb's copy carries only in-frame clones and drops some. Here the sample spans approximately 110,000 clones, 70% to 75% being singletons. Germline CDR1 is MRHNA and CDR2 is SNTAGT. Trimming took 3 bases from V and 11 from J, leaving 11 bases between them. The CDR3 length is 13 residues. The record originates from a study of cytomegalovirus exposure and HLA in healthy donors. General observations from the study: With later analysis, a missense DCLRE1C variant became linked to TCR beta V- and J-gene trimming. A further, later analysis showed that HLA-associated TCR beta chains (compared with equally common others) were more clonally expanded. In a later analysis, the majority of CMV-associated beta chains seemingly showed HLA restriction. Per a later analysis, 18,000 or so TCR beta sequences showed association with HLA alleles at 0.05 false discovery rate.

The specimen sequenced was PBMCs. The V gene is TRBV6-4, the J gene TRBJ1-6; D not resolved. The source of this sequence is a woman in her forties in good health and CMV-seronegative. This CDR3 is CASSEIVTAPLHF. The DNA of the CDR3 is TGTGCCAGCAGTGAGATCGTCACGGCACCCCTCCACTTT.